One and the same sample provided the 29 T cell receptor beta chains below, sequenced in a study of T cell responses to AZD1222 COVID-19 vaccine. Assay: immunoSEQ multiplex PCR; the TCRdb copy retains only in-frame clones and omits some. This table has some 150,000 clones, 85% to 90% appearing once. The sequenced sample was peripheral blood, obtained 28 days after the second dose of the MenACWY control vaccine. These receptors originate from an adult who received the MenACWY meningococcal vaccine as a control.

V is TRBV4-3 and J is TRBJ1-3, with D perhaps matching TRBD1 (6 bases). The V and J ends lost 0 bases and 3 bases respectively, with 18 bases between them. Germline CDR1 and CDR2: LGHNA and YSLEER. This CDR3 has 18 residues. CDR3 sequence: CASSQDAWGPSDGNTIYF. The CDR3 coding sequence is TGCGCCAGCAGCCAAGATGCATGGGGGCCTTCCGATGGAAACACCATATATTTT.

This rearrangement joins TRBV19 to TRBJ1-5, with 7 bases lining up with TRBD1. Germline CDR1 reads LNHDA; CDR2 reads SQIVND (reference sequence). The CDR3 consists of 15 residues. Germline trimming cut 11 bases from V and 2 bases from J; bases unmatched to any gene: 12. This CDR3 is CAGGETGIGNQPQHF. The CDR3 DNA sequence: TGTGCCGGAGGAGAGACAGGGATCGGCAATCAGCCCCAGCATTTT.

Written as DNA, the CDR3 is TGTGCCACCAGCATGAAGCGGACCCAAGAGACCCAGTACTTC. Its translation is CATSMKRTQETQYF. The V gene is TRBV15, the J gene TRBJ2-5; tentative D call: TRBD2 (5 bases). Per germline, CDR1 LNHNV and CDR2 YYDKDF (reference sequence). V was pared by 4 bases and J by 1 base, with 10 bases between. The CDR3 runs 14 residues.

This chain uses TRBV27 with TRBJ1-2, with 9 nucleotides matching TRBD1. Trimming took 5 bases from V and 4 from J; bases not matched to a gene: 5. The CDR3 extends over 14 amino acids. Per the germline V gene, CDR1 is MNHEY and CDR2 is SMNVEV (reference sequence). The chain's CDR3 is CASSPSTGGYGYTF. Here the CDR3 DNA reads TGTGCCAGCAGTCCCTCGACAGGGGGCTATGGCTACACCTTC.

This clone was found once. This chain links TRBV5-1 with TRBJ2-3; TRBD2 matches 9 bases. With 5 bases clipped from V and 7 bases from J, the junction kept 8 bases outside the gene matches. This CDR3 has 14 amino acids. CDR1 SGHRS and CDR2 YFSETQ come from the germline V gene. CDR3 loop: CASRVAGEVNTQYF. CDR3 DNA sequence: TGCGCCAGCAGGGTAGCGGGAGAGGTAAATACGCAGTATTTT.

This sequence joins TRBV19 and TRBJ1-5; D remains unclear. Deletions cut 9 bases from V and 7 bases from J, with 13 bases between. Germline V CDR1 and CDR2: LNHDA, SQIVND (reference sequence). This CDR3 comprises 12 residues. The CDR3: CASHSQRQPQHF. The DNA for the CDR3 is TGTGCCAGCCATTCCCAAAGGCAGCCCCAGCATTTT. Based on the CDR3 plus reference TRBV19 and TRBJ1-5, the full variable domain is DGGITQSPKYLFRKEGQNVTLSCEQNLNHDAMYWYRQDPGQGLRLIYYSQIVNDFQKGDIAEGYSVSREKKESFPLTVTSAQKNPTAFYLCASHSQRQPQHFGDGTRLSIL.

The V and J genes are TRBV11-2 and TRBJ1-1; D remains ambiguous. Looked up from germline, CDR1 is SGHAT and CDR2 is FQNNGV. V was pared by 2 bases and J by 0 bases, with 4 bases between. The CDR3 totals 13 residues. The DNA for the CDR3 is TGTGCCAGCAGCTTACGGCTGAACACTGAAGCTTTCTTT. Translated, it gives CASSLRLNTEAFF.

CDR3 sequence (DNA): TGTGCCACCAGCAGGAAGATGGCTAGCGGGCGGTACGAGCAGTACTTC. Its translation is CATSRKMASGRYEQYF. The chain is built from TRBV15 and TRBJ2-7; 8 nucleotides match TRBD2. The J segment lost 4 bases and the V segment lost 3 bases, leaving 11 bases of the junction unmatched. Germline CDR1 and CDR2: LNHNV and YYDKDF (reference sequence). The CDR3 covers 16 residues. The whole variable domain, remainder taken from reference TRBV15 and TRBJ2-7, is DAMVIQNPRYQVTQFGKPVTLSCSQTLNHNVMYWYQQKSSQAPKLLFHYYDKDFNNEADTPDNFQSRRPNTSFCFLDIRSPGLGDTAMYLCATSRKMASGRYEQYFGPGTRLTVT.

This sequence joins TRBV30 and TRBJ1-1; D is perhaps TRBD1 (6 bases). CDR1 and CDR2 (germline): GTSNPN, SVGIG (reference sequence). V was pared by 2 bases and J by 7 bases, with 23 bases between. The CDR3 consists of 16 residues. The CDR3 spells CAWSLLTQGTRGEAFF. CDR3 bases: TGTGCCTGGAGTCTTCTCACACAGGGTACCCGCGGTGAAGCTTTCTTT. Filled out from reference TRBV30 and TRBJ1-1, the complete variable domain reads SQTIHQWPATLVQPVGSPLSLECTVEGTSNPNLYWYRQAAGRGLQLLFYSVGIGQISSEVPQNLSASRPQDRQFILSSKKLLLSDSGFYLCAWSLLTQGTRGEAFFGQGTRLTVV.

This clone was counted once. CDR3 sequence (DNA): TGTGCCAGCGGTTGGGACGAGCAGTACTTC. Translating it yields CASGWDEQYF. The rearrangement joins TRBV27 to TRBJ2-7, with D hard to call. The length of the CDR3 is 10 residues. V lost 8 bases, J lost 5 bases, and 7 bases lay in between. Per germline, CDR1 MNHEY and CDR2 SMNVEV (reference sequence).

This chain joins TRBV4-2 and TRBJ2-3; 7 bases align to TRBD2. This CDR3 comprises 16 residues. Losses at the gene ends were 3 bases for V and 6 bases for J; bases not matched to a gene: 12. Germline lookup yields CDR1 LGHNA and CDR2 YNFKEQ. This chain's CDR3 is CASSQTSKRGQDTQYF. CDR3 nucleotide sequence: TGTGCCAGCAGCCAGACTAGCAAGAGGGGTCAGGATACGCAGTATTTT.

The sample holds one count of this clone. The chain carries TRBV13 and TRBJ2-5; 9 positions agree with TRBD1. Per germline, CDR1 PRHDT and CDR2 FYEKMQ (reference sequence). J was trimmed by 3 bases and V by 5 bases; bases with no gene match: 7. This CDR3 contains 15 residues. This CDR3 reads CASSTWTGAKETQYF. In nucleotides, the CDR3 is TGTGCCAGCAGCACCTGGACAGGGGCGAAAGAGACCCAGTACTTC.

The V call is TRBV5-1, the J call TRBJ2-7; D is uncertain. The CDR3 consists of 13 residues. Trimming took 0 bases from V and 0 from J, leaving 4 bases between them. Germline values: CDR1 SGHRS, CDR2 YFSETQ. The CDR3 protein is CASSLGSSYEQYF. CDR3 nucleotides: TGCGCCAGCAGCTTGGGCAGCTCCTACGAGCAGTACTTC.

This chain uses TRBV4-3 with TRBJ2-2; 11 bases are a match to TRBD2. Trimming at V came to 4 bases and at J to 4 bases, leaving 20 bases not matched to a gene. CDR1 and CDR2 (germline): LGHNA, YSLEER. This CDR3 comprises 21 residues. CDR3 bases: TGCGCCAGCAGCCGGTGGGGCGTAGGGGTAGCGGGAGGGCCCAGCACCGGGGAGCTGTTTTTT. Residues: CASSRWGVGVAGGPSTGELFF.

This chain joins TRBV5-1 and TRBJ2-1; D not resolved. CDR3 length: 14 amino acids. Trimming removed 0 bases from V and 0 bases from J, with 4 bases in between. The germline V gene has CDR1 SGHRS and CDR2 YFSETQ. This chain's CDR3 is CASSLAGSYNEQFF. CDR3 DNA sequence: TGCGCCAGCAGCTTGGCGGGCTCCTACAATGAGCAGTTCTTC.

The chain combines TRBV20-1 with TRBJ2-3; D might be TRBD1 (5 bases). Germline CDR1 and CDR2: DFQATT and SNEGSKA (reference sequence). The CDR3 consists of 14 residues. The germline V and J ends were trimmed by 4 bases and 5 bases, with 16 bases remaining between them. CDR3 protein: CSANDSPPEDTQYF. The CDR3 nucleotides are TGCAGTGCTAATGACAGTCCCCCGGAAGATACGCAGTATTTT.

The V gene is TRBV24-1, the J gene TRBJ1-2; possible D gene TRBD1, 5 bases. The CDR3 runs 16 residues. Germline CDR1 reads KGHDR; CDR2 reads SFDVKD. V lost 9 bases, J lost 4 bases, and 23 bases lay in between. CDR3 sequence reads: CATHDGAGPWGYGYTF. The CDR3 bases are TGTGCCACCCACGACGGGGCAGGACCCTGGGGCTATGGCTACACCTTC.

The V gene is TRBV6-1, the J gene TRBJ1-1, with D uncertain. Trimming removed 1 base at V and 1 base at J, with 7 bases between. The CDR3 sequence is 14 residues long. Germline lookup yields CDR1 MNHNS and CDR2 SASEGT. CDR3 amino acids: CASSEVEENTEAFF. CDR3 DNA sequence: TGTGCCAGCAGTGAAGTGGAAGAGAACACTGAAGCTTTCTTT.

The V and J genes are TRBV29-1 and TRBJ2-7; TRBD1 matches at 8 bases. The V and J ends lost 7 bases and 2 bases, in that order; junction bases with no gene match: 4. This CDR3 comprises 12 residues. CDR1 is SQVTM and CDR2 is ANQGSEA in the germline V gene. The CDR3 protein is CSARDRPYEQYF. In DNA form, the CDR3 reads TGCAGCGCCCGGGACAGGCCCTACGAGCAGTACTTC.

DNA of the CDR3: TGTGCCAGCAGCTTAGAGGCGGGACCCTCCTACAATGAGCAGTTCTTC. Protein product: CASSLEAGPSYNEQFF. V usage is TRBV7-6 and J usage is TRBJ2-1, with a possible D match to TRBD2 (6 bases). The germline V gene has CDR1 SGHVS and CDR2 FNYEAQ. V was cut by 1 base and J by 0 bases, with 10 bases left in between. CDR3 length: 16 residues.

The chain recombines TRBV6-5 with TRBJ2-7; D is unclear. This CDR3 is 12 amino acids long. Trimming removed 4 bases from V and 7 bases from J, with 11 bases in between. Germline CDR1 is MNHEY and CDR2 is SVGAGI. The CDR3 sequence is CASSSVTREQYF. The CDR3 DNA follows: TGTGCCAGCAGTTCCGTTACCAGGGAGCAGTACTTC.

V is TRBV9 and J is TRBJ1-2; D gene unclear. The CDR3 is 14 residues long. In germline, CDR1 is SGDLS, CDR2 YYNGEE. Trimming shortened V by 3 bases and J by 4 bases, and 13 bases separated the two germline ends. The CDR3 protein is CASSGSGNGYGYTF. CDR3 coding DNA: TGTGCCAGCAGCGGGAGTGGGAACGGCTATGGCTACACCTTC.

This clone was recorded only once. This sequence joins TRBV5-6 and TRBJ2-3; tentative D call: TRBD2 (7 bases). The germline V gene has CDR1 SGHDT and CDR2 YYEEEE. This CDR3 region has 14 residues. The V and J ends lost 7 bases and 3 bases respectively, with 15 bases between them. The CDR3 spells CASQPRGGTDTQYF. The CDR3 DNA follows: TGTGCCAGCCAACCCAGGGGAGGGACAGATACGCAGTATTTT. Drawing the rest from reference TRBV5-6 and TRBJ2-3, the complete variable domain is DAGVTQSPTHLIKTRGQQVTLRCSPKSGHDTVSWYQQALGQGPQFIFQYYEEEERQRGNFPDRFSGHQFPNYSSELNVNALLLGDSALYLCASQPRGGTDTQYFGPGTRLTVL.

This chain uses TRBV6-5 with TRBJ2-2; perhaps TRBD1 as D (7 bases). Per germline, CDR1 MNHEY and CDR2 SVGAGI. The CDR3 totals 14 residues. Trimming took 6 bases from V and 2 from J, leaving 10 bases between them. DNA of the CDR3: TGTGCCAGCAGGCGGGACAGAAACACCGGGGAGCTGTTTTTT. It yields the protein CASRRDRNTGELFF.

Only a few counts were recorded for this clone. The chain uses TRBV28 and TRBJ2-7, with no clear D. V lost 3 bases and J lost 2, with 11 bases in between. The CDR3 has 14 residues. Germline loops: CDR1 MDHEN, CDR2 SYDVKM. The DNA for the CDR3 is TGTGCCAGCAGTTTGGCCAGCACAACCTACGAGCAGTACTTC. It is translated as CASSLASTTYEQYF.

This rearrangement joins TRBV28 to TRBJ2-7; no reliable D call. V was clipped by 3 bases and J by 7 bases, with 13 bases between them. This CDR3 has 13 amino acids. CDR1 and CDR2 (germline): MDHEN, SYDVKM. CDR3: CASSFPIPGEQYF. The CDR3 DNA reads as TGTGCCAGCAGTTTCCCAATCCCTGGGGAGCAGTACTTC. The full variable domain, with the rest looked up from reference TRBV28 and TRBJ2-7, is DVKVTQSSRYLVKRTGEKVFLECVQDMDHENMFWYRQDPGLGLRLIYFSYDVKMKEKGDIPEGYSVSREKKERFSLILESASTNQTSMYLCASSFPIPGEQYFGPGTRLTVT.

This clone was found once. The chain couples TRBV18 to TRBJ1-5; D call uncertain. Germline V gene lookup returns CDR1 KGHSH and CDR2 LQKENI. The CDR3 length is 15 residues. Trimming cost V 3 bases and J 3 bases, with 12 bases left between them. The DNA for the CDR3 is TGTGCCAGCTCACCGTTGGGAGTCACCAATCAGCCCCAGCATTTT. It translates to CASSPLGVTNQPQHF.

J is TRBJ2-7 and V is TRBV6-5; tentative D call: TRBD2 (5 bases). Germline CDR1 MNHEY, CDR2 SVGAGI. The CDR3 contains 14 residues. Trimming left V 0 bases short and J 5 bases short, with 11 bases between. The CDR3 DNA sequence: TGTGCCAGCAGTTACTCCAGTATAGCGCACGAGCAGTACTTC. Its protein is CASSYSSIAHEQYF.

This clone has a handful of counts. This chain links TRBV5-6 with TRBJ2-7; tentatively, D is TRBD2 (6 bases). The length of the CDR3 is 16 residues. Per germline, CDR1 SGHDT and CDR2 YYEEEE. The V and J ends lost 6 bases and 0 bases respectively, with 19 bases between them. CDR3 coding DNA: TGTGCCAGCATGCTTGGACCCCCCGGGAGCTCCTACGAGCAGTACTTC. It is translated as CASMLGPPGSSYEQYF. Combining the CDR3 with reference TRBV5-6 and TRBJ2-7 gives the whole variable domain DAGVTQSPTHLIKTRGQQVTLRCSPKSGHDTVSWYQQALGQGPQFIFQYYEEEERQRGNFPDRFSGHQFPNYSSELNVNALLLGDSALYLCASMLGPPGSSYEQYFGPGTRLTVT.